The following is a TCR beta chain sequence with its context. Other DNA sequences from this sample encode an identical CDR3 as well. Repertoires were generated with immunoSEQ multiplex PCR, while TCRdb's copy carries only in-frame clones and drops some. The table lists 52,000 or so clones, roughly 80% of them singletons. With 3 bases removed from V and 3 bases from J, the gap between germline ends came to 8 bases. Germline V lookup: CDR1 GTSNPN, CDR2 SVGIG (reference sequence). The CDR3 totals 12 residues. The source of the sample is a study of OX40 agonist ivuxolimab in advanced cancers. Sequences were derived from CD4+ or CD8+ T cells sorted from blood, sampled in a trial of the OX40 agonist ivuxolimab. This chain links TRBV30 with TRBJ1-2, with TRBD1 as a possible D gene (5 bases). The clonotype originates from an adult with an advanced solid tumor such as melanoma, head and neck, liver or kidney cancer. The CDR3 is CAWSPGDYGYTF. The CDR3 nucleotides are TGTGCCTGGAGCCCGGGGGACTATGGCTACACCTTC. The variable domain in full, completed from reference TRBV30 and TRBJ1-2, reads SQTIHQWPATLVQPVGSPLSLECTVEGTSNPNLYWYRQAAGRGLQLLFYSVGIGQISSEVPQNLSASRPQDRQFILSSKKLLLSDSGFYLCAWSPGDYGYTFGSGTRLTVV.